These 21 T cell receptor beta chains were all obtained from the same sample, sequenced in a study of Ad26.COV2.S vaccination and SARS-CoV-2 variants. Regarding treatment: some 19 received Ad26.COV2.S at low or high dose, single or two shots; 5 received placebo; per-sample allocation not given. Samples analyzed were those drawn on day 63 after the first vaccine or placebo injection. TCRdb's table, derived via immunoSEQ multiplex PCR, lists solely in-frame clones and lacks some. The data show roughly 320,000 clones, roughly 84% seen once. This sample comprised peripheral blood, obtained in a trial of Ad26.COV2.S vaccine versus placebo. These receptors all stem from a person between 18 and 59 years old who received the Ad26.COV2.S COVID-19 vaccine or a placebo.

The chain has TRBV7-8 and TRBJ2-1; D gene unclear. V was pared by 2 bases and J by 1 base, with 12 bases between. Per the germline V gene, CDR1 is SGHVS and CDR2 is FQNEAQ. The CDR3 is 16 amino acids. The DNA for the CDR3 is TGTGCCAGCAGCTTAACGGTCCTGAGTTCCTACAATGAGCAGTTCTTC. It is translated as CASSLTVLSSYNEQFF.

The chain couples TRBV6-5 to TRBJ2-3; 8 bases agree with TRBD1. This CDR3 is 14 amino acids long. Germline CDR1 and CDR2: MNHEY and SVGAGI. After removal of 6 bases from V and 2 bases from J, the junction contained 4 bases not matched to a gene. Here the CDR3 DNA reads TGTGCCAGCAGAAGGGACAGGTCCACAGATACGCAGTATTTT. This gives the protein CASRRDRSTDTQYF.

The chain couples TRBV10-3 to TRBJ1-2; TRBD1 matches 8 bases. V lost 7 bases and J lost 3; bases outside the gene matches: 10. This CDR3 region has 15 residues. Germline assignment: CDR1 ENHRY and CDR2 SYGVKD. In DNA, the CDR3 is TGTGCCATCAAAAGGAACAGGGGGGTGGACTATGGCTACACCTTC. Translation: CAIKRNRGVDYGYTF.

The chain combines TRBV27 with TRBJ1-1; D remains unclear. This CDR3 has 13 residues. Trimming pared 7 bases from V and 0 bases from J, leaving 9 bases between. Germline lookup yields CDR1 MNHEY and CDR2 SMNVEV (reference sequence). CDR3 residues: CASMDHMNTEAFF. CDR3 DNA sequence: TGTGCCAGCATGGACCATATGAACACTGAAGCTTTCTTT.

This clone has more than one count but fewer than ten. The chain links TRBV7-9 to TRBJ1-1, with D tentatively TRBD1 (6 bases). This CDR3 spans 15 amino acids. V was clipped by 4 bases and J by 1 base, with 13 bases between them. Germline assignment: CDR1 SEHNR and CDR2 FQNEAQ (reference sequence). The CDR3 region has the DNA TGTGCCAGCAGCTCAAGGACAGACCGGAACACTGAAGCTTTCTTT. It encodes CASSSRTDRNTEAFF.

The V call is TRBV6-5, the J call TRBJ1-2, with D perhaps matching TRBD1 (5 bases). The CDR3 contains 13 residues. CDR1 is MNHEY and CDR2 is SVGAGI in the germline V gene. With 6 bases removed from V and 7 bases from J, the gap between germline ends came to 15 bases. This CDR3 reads CASSLGGVRGYTF. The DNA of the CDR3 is TGTGCCAGCAGCCTCGGGGGGGTTCGTGGCTACACCTTC.

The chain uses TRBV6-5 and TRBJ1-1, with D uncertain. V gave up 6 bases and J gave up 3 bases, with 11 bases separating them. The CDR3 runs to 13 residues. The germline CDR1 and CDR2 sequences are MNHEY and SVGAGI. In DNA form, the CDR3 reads TGTGCCAGCAGCCCCTTCGGAGACACTGAAGCTTTCTTT. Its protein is CASSPFGDTEAFF.

As DNA, the CDR3 is TGTGCCAGCAGCCCACAGGGATCGGGAGGGAGTGAAAAACTGTTTTTT. Translation: CASSPQGSGGSEKLFF. The chain joins TRBV5-4 to TRBJ1-4; possibly TRBD1 for D (6 bases). Germline V CDR1 and CDR2: SGHNT, YYREEE (reference sequence). V gave up 4 bases and J gave up 7 bases, with 20 bases separating them. This CDR3 contains 16 residues. The entire variable domain, with the rest obtained from reference TRBV5-4 and TRBJ1-4, is as follows: ETGVTQSPTHLIKTRGQQVTLRCSSQSGHNTVSWYQQALGQGPQFIFQYYREEENGRGNFPPRFSGLQFPNYSSELNVNALELDDSALYLCASSPQGSGGSEKLFFGSGTQLSVL.

The DNA for the CDR3 is TGCGCCAGCAGCTTGGTCACAGGGGGGGATGAAAAACTGTTTTTT. The encoded protein is CASSLVTGGDEKLFF. The chain joins TRBV5-1 to TRBJ1-4; 8 bases agree with TRBD1. V was pared by 0 bases and J by 6 bases, with 4 bases of the junction left unmatched. This CDR3 is built from 15 residues. Germline assignment: CDR1 SGHRS and CDR2 YFSETQ.

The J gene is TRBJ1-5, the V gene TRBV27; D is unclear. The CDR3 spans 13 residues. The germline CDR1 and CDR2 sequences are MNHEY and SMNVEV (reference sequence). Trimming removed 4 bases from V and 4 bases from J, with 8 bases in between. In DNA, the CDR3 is TGTGCCAGCAGTTCGGCAGGTAATCAGCCCCAGCATTTT. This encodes CASSSAGNQPQHF.

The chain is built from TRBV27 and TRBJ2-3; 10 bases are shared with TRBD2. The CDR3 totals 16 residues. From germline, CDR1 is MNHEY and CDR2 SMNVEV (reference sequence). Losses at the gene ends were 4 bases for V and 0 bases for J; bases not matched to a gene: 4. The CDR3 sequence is CASSSPTSGSTDTQYF. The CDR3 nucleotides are TGTGCCAGCAGTTCCCCGACTAGCGGGAGCACAGATACGCAGTATTTT.

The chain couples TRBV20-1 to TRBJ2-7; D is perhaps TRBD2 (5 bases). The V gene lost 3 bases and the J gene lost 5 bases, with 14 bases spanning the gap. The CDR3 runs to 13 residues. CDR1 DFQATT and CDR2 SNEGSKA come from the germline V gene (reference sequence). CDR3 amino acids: CSASPPGSDEQYF. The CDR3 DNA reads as TGCAGTGCTAGTCCACCGGGGAGCGACGAGCAGTACTTC.

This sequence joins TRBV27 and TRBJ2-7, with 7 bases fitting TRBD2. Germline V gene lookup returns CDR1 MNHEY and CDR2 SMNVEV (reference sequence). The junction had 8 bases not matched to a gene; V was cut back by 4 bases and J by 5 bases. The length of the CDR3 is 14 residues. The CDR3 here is CASSWGREEDEQYF. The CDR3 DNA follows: TGTGCCAGCAGTTGGGGGAGGGAGGAAGACGAGCAGTACTTC.

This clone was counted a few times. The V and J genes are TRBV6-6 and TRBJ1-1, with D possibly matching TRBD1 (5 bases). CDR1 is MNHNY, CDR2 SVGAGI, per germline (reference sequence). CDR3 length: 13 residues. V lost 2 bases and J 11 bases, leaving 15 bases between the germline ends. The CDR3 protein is CASSYPLGGEAFF. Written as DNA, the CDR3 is TGTGCCAGCAGTTACCCCCTCGGGGGTGAGGCTTTCTTT.

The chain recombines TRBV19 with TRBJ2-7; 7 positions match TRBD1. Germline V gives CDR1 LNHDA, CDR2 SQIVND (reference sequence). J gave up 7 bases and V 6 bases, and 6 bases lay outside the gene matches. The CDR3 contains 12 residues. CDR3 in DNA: TGTGCCAGTAGCCAGACAGGGCAGGAGCAGTACTTC. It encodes CASSQTGQEQYF.

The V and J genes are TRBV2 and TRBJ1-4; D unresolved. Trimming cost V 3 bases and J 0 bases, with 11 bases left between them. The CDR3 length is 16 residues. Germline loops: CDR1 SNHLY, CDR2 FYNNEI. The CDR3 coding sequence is TGTGCCAGCAGTGATTGGTCGGTTTCAACTAATGAAAAACTGTTTTTT. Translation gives CASSDWSVSTNEKLFF.

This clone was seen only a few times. CDR3 in DNA: TGCAGTGCTAGTCCGGAGGGTTCGTTCCGGAATCAGCCCCAGCATTTT. This gives the protein CSASPEGSFRNQPQHF. The chain recombines TRBV20-1 with TRBJ1-5; D unclear. V was cut by 3 bases and J by 4 bases, with 19 bases left in between. The CDR3 loop spans 16 amino acids. The germline gives CDR1 DFQATT, CDR2 SNEGSKA (reference sequence).

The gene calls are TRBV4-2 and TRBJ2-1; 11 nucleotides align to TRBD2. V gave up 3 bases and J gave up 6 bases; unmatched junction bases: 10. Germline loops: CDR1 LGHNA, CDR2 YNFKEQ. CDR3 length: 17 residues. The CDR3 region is CASSQDRSGGAINEQFF. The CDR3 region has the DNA TGTGCCAGCAGCCAGGACCGTAGCGGGGGGGCCATCAATGAGCAGTTCTTC.

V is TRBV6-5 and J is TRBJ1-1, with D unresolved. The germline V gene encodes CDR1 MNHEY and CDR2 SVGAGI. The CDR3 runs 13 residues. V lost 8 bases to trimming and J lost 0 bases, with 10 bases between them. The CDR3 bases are TGTGCCAGCTTAGAGAGGATGAACACTGAAGCTTTCTTT. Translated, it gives CASLERMNTEAFF.

This CDR3 reads CATARGAANQPQHF. DNA of the CDR3: TGTGCCACCGCCCGGGGAGCCGCGAATCAGCCCCAGCATTTT. The chain employs TRBV28 and TRBJ1-5, with D hard to call. This CDR3 is built from 14 residues. The ends were cut back, 10 bases at V and 4 bases at J, with 17 bases in the middle. Germline V lookup: CDR1 MDHEN, CDR2 SYDVKM.

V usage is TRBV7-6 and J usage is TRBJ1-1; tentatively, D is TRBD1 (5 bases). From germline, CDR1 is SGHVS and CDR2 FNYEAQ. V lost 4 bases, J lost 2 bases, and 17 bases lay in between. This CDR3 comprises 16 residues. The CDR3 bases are TGTGCCAGCAGCTCGATCGCAGGGCTAGACAACACTGAAGCTTTCTTT. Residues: CASSSIAGLDNTEAFF.